Listed here are 3 T cell receptor beta chains from one sample, sequenced in a study of control samples from healthy donors and cancer patients. Only in-frame clones appear in the TCRdb table, and some are missing; sequencing was by immunoSEQ multiplex PCR. The profile covers over 80,000 clones, with over 80% appearing a single time and approximately 19% taken by the ten largest. The sample consisted of blood. The receptors were sampled from a young man in good health.

This clone was seen a single time. V is TRBV28 and J is TRBJ1-2; D remains ambiguous. The CDR3 runs 15 residues. Deletions cut 4 bases from V and 4 bases from J, with 16 bases between. Germline lookup yields CDR1 MDHEN and CDR2 SYDVKM. CDR3 sequence (DNA): TGTGCCAGCAGTTCGTCGACCTGGGATCCCTATGGCTACACCTTC. This gives the protein CASSSSTWDPYGYTF.

The gene calls are TRBV30 and TRBJ1-4; D might be TRBD1 (6 bases). The CDR3 is 14 amino acids. Germline V gene data show CDR1 as GTSNPN and CDR2 as SVGIG (reference sequence). V gave up 2 bases and J gave up 6 bases, with 13 bases separating them. The CDR3 sequence: CAWSSRGQDEKLFF. The CDR3, as DNA: TGTGCCTGGAGTTCCCGGGGGCAGGATGAAAAACTGTTTTTT. The entire variable domain, with the rest obtained from reference TRBV30 and TRBJ1-4, is as follows: SQTIHQWPATLVQPVGSPLSLECTVEGTSNPNLYWYRQAAGRGLQLLFYSVGIGQISSEVPQNLSASRPQDRQFILSSKKLLLSDSGFYLCAWSSRGQDEKLFFGSGTQLSVL.

The genes are TRBV5-5 and TRBJ2-1; D possibly corresponds to TRBD1 (5 bases). Between the trimmed V and J ends, which lost 0 bases and 10 bases, there was a span of 23 bases. The germline V gene has CDR1 SGHKS and CDR2 YYEKEE (reference sequence). The CDR3 covers 17 residues. CDR3 in DNA: TGTGCCAGCAGCTTGGAGCTTAGAACAGGTTCCTTATGGGAGCAGTTCTTC. Protein product: CASSLELRTGSLWEQFF. Combining the CDR3 with reference TRBV5-5 and TRBJ2-1 gives the whole variable domain DAGVTQSPTHLIKTRGQQVTLRCSPISGHKSVSWYQQVLGQGPQFIFQYYEKEERGRGNFPDRFSARQFPNYSSELNVNALLLGDSALYLCASSLELRTGSLWEQFFGPGTRLTVL.